This TCR beta chain was profiled in a study of blood T cell repertoires in COVID-19. Overall study: The study drew acute and convalescent COVID-19 samples from the United States, Italy and Spain. From T cells, B-cell-depleted T cells, or PBMCs came the material, which was cDNA or gDNA.

The CDR3 has 15 residues. Germline V gene data show CDR1 as DFQATT and CDR2 as SNEGSKA (reference sequence). The V and J ends lost 3 bases and 3 bases respectively, with 15 bases between them. Original handling: Nucleated cell number was recorded as an estimate derived from reference gene primer amplification. Sequencing was performed with immunoSEQ multiplex PCR; in TCRdb, only in-frame clones are kept and a portion is missing. Clone size and the V and J calls come from that table; the DNA yielded D and trimming. The table shows under 250,000 clones, with 82% occurring only once. The clonotype was recovered from a woman under 30 with acute or convalescent COVID-19. V and J are TRBV20-1 and TRBJ2-1, with D maybe TRBD1 (6 bases). The sequencing sample was made of peripheral blood. CDR3 protein: CSASHRESFYNEQFF. In DNA form, the CDR3 reads TGCAGTGCTAGTCACAGGGAAAGCTTCTACAATGAGCAGTTCTTC.